A single sample is the source of the 26 T cell receptor beta chains below, sequenced in a study of blood T cell repertoires in COVID-19 (dated by TCRdb to the early 2020s). Library preparation used the immunoSEQ multiplex PCR assay. TCRdb retrieved this table from immuneACCESS and kept in-frame rearrangements only. Not all clones are present; in checked studies, unresolved V genes account for under half, and no reason is known for the remainder. Across this sample there are about 200,000 clones, with approximately 83% seen only once. The leading ten clones occupy around 7.5% of the sample. The sequenced sample was PBMCs or T cells enriched from blood (not recorded which). The receptors shown here come from a man aged 40-55 years who had recovered from COVID-19.

The J gene is TRBJ2-1, the V gene TRBV4-3; 7 bases fit TRBD2. The CDR3 contains 12 residues. Germline CDR1 and CDR2: LGHNA and YSLEER. V shed 4 bases, J shed 11 bases, and the junction held 5 bases outside the gene matches. The CDR3 DNA is TGCGCCAGCAGCCCCGGGGGGAGAAAGCAGTTCTTC. This codes for CASSPGGRKQFF.

This clone was detected a few times. The same CDR3 arises from other DNA sequences in this sample as well. The chain has TRBV14 and TRBJ2-7; D gene uncertain. There are 11 residues in the CDR3. Trimming shortened V by 4 bases and J by 3 bases, and 4 bases separated the two germline ends. The germline gives CDR1 SGHDN, CDR2 FVKESK. DNA for the CDR3: TGTGCCAGCAGCCTTCTCTACGAGCAGTACTTC. It translates to CASSLLYEQYF.

The gene calls are TRBV28 and TRBJ2-6; no clear D gene. The V and J ends lost 10 bases and 4 bases respectively, with 11 bases between them. The CDR3 covers 13 residues. Per germline, CDR1 MDHEN and CDR2 SYDVKM. The CDR3 DNA sequence: TGTGCCACCACAGATCCAGGGGCCAACGTCCTGACTTTC. Residues: CATTDPGANVLTF.

This sequence joins TRBV7-3 and TRBJ2-1, with 9 bases fitting TRBD1. CDR3 length: 15 amino acids. J lost 4 bases, V lost 2 bases, and 3 bases had no gene match. CDR1 and CDR2 from the germline V gene are SGHTA and FQGTGA. The CDR3 DNA follows: TGTGCCAGCAGCTTAGACAGGGGGGAGTACAATGAGCAGTTCTTC. Protein sequence: CASSLDRGEYNEQFF.

The gene calls are TRBV6-1 and TRBJ2-2; D unresolved. The CDR3 is 14 amino acids. V was trimmed by 3 bases and J by 3 bases, leaving 8 bases between them. Germline CDR1 reads MNHNS; CDR2 reads SASEGT. CDR3 DNA: TGTGCCAGCAGTGAGGCACGCTACACCGGGGAGCTGTTTTTT. The encoded protein is CASSEARYTGELFF.

The rearrangement uses TRBV19 and TRBJ2-3; the match to TRBD1 covers 10 bases. V dropped 4 bases and J dropped 1; count of bases not matched to a gene: 5. This CDR3 spans 16 amino acids. Germline CDR1 reads LNHDA; CDR2 reads SQIVND (reference sequence). CDR3 DNA: TGTGCCAGTAGTACGGGACAGGGGAAGGGCACAGATACGCAGTATTTT. Translating gives CASSTGQGKGTDTQYF.

The chain carries TRBV7-8 and TRBJ1-1; 7 nucleotides agree with TRBD1. Germline CDR1 SGHVS, CDR2 FQNEAQ. The CDR3 loop spans 17 amino acids. The J segment lost 0 bases and the V segment lost 2 bases, leaving 9 bases of the junction unmatched. CDR3 loop: CASSLSGGQWMNTEAFF. The CDR3 nucleotides read TGTGCCAGCAGCTTATCAGGGGGACAATGGATGAACACTGAAGCTTTCTTT.

This rearrangement joins TRBV11-2 to TRBJ2-5; TRBD1 matches 7 bases. In germline, CDR1 is SGHAT, CDR2 FQNNGV. After removal of 1 base from V and 1 base from J, the junction contained 9 bases not matched to a gene. This CDR3 is built from 17 residues. CDR3 amino acids: CASSLGRTGDPQETQYF. In nucleotides, the CDR3 is TGTGCCAGCAGCTTAGGTCGAACAGGGGATCCCCAAGAGACCCAGTACTTC.

The chain is built from TRBV4-1 and TRBJ1-2; no clear D gene. V was trimmed by 1 base and J by 1 base, leaving 10 bases between them. Germline CDR1 and CDR2: MGHRA and YSYEKL. The length of the CDR3 is 15 residues. CDR3 DNA: TGCGCCAGCAGCCAAGGTGCAGCGTTTAACTATGGCTACACCTTC. This translates into CASSQGAAFNYGYTF.

The chain employs TRBV10-3 and TRBJ2-3; 10 bases map to TRBD1. The CDR3 totals 17 residues. The V gene's germline CDR1 is ENHRY and CDR2 SYGVKD. With V trimmed by 4 bases and J by 0 bases, 7 bases remained unmatched. CDR3 region: CAISALGTGASTDTQYF. DNA for the CDR3: TGTGCCATCAGTGCGCTAGGGACAGGGGCTAGCACAGATACGCAGTATTTT.

The genes are TRBV11-3 and TRBJ2-1; 8 bases map to TRBD1. Looked up from germline, CDR1 is SGHNT and CDR2 is YENEEA. Trimming removed 5 bases from V and 9 bases from J; junction bases left unmatched: 12. The CDR3 contains 15 residues. CDR3 in DNA: TGTGCCAGCAGCCAACACAGGGGGGACGGGTTTGAGCAGTTCTTC. Its translation is CASSQHRGDGFEQFF. Filled out from reference TRBV11-3 and TRBJ2-1, the complete variable domain reads EAGVVQSPRYKIIEKKQPVAFWCNPISGHNTLYWYLQNLGQGPELLIRYENEEAVDDSQLPKDRFSAERLKGVDSTLKIQPAELGDSAVYLCASSQHRGDGFEQFFGPGTRLTVL.

Only one count was recorded for this clone. The CDR3 coding sequence is TGTGCCAGCAGCCGACGGACTAGCGGCCAAGAGACCCAGTACTTC. It encodes CASSRRTSGQETQYF. The rearrangement uses TRBV3-1 (or the pseudogene TRBV3-2) and TRBJ2-5, with 10 bases aligning to TRBD2. The V segment lost 4 bases and the J segment 1 base; nucleotides outside the gene matches: 3. Germline V gives CDR1 LGHDT, CDR2 YNNKEL (reference sequence). The CDR3 totals 15 residues.

This chain links TRBV2 with TRBJ2-5, with 10 nucleotides matching TRBD2. V lost 3 bases to trimming and J lost 2 bases; unmatched junction nucleotides: 3. Germline CDR1 and CDR2: SNHLY and FYNNEI. This CDR3 has 15 residues. DNA for the CDR3: TGTGCCAGCAGTGATGGACTAGCGGAACAAGAGACCCAGTACTTC. Protein product: CASSDGLAEQETQYF.

This chain connects TRBV11-2 to TRBJ1-5; 10 bases map to TRBD1. V dropped 4 bases and J dropped 4; count of bases not matched to a gene: 4. This CDR3 region has 15 residues. CDR1 SGHAT and CDR2 FQNNGV come from the germline V gene. The CDR3 protein is CASSWDRGPNQPQHF. The CDR3 region has the DNA TGTGCCAGCAGCTGGGACAGGGGACCTAATCAGCCCCAGCATTTT. The full variable domain, completed using reference TRBV11-2 and TRBJ1-5, is EAGVAQSPRYKIIEKRQSVAFWCNPISGHATLYWYQQILGQGPKLLIQFQNNGVVDDSQLPKDRFSAERLKGVDSTLKIQPAKLEDSAVYLCASSWDRGPNQPQHFGDGTRLSIL.

The chain links TRBV19 to TRBJ1-2, with 9 bases that match TRBD1. J gave up 4 bases and V 4 bases, and 7 bases lay outside the gene matches. The CDR3 loop spans 15 amino acids. Germline-derived CDR1 and CDR2 are LNHDA and SQIVND (reference sequence). CDR3 DNA: TGTGCCAGTAGTACCCATCCGGGACAGGGCTATGGCTACACCTTC. Translating gives CASSTHPGQGYGYTF. The full variable domain, its missing parts supplied by reference TRBV19 and TRBJ1-2, is DGGITQSPKYLFRKEGQNVTLSCEQNLNHDAMYWYRQDPGQGLRLIYYSQIVNDFQKGDIAEGYSVSREKKESFPLTVTSAQKNPTAFYLCASSTHPGQGYGYTFGSGTRLTVV.

The chain joins TRBV12-3 or TRBV12-4 to TRBJ1-6, with D hard to call. The CDR3 sequence is 12 residues long. Trimming removed 4 bases at V and 5 bases at J, with 3 bases between. The CDR3 DNA follows: TGTGCCAGCAGTTCTAATAATTCACCCCTCCACTTT. Its translation: CASSSNNSPLHF.

The chain employs TRBV30 and TRBJ1-2; 7 nucleotides align to TRBD1. The CDR3 totals 17 residues. From germline, CDR1 is GTSNPN and CDR2 SVGIG (reference sequence). J lost 1 base, V lost 0 bases, and 11 bases had no gene match. The CDR3 reads CAWSVGRGGHLNYGYTF. CDR3 DNA: TGTGCCTGGAGTGTTGGGAGAGGGGGCCACCTTAACTATGGCTACACCTTC. The full variable domain, in which reference TRBV30 and TRBJ1-2 provide the parts outside the CDR3, is SQTIHQWPATLVQPVGSPLSLECTVEGTSNPNLYWYRQAAGRGLQLLFYSVGIGQISSEVPQNLSASRPQDRQFILSSKKLLLSDSGFYLCAWSVGRGGHLNYGYTFGSGTRLTVV.

V gene TRBV30 combines with J gene TRBJ2-1, with D possibly being TRBD2 (5 bases). The CDR3 loop spans 15 amino acids. From germline, CDR1 is GTSNPN and CDR2 SVGIG (reference sequence). V gave up 2 bases and J gave up 3 bases, with 14 bases separating them. CDR3 DNA sequence: TGTGCCTGGAGTTCGGTAGCGAGCGGCTACAATGAGCAGTTCTTC. It encodes CAWSSVASGYNEQFF.

The genes are TRBV9 and TRBJ1-6; 8 bases agree with TRBD1. The CDR3 is 15 residues long. Germline V gives CDR1 SGDLS, CDR2 YYNGEE. Trimming cost V 2 bases and J 6 bases; bases outside gene matches: 4. CDR3 sequence: CASSVGDRGNSPLHF. The CDR3 DNA is TGTGCCAGCAGCGTGGGAGACAGGGGTAATTCACCCCTCCACTTT.

In this sample, this clone turned up once. The rearrangement joins TRBV2 to TRBJ1-1; TRBD1 matches 8 bases. The length of the CDR3 is 15 residues. With 5 bases clipped from V and 1 base from J, the junction kept 6 bases outside the gene matches. Germline V lookup: CDR1 SNHLY, CDR2 FYNNEI. For the CDR3, the DNA is TGTGCCAGCAGTCTAACCGGGACAGGGAACACTGAAGCTTTCTTT. Its protein product is CASSLTGTGNTEAFF. Filled out from reference TRBV2 and TRBJ1-1, the complete variable domain reads EPEVTQTPSHQVTQMGQEVILRCVPISNHLYFYWYRQILGQKVEFLVSFYNNEISEKSEIFDDQFSVERPDGSNFTLKIRSTKLEDSAMYFCASSLTGTGNTEAFFGQGTRLTVV.

The V and J genes are TRBV5-1 and TRBJ2-2; TRBD1 aligns across 8 bases. The V segment lost 4 bases and the J segment 1 base; nucleotides outside the gene matches: 3. CDR1 is SGHRS, CDR2 YFSETQ, per germline. The CDR3 is made up of 15 amino acids. This chain's CDR3 is CASSTGTGNTGELFF. CDR3 coding DNA: TGCGCCAGCAGCACCGGGACAGGGAACACCGGGGAGCTGTTTTTT.

The rearrangement uses TRBV11-2 and TRBJ2-3, with 7 bases fitting TRBD2. Losses at the gene ends were 3 bases for V and 5 bases for J; bases not matched to a gene: 8. CDR3 length: 15 amino acids. Germline CDR1 and CDR2: SGHAT and FQNNGV. CDR3 protein: CASSFPLGGGDTQYF. CDR3 nucleotides: TGTGCCAGCAGCTTCCCCTTGGGGGGGGGAGATACGCAGTATTTT.

V usage is TRBV5-6 and J usage is TRBJ2-7, with TRBD1 identical over 7 bases. Germline values: CDR1 SGHDT, CDR2 YYEEEE. V lost 4 bases to trimming and J lost 4 bases; unmatched junction nucleotides: 5. The CDR3 covers 13 residues. CDR3 sequence: CASSLGQYYEQYF. The CDR3 DNA reads as TGTGCCAGCAGCCTGGGACAGTATTACGAGCAGTACTTC.

The chain couples TRBV7-8 to TRBJ2-3; D not certain. The CDR3 is 16 amino acids. Trimming cost V 1 base and J 2 bases, with 13 bases left between them. Germline values: CDR1 SGHVS, CDR2 FQNEAQ. The CDR3 DNA follows: TGTGCCAGCAGCTTAGGTCAGGCAAGTGACACAGATACGCAGTATTTT. Translated: CASSLGQASDTDTQYF. Based on the CDR3 plus reference TRBV7-8 and TRBJ2-3, the full variable domain is GAGVSQSPRYKVAKRGQDVALRCDPISGHVSLFWYQQALGQGPEFLTYFQNEAQLDKSGLPSDRFFAERPEGSVSTLKIQRTQQEDSAVYLCASSLGQASDTDTQYFGPGTRLTVL.

This chain links TRBV25-1 with TRBJ2-5, with D unclear. CDR3 length: 14 amino acids. Per germline, CDR1 MGHDK and CDR2 SYGVNS. Trimming stripped 3 bases from V and 5 bases from J, with 13 bases between. The chain's CDR3 is CASSDMAVWETQYF. Written as DNA, the CDR3 is TGTGCCAGCAGTGACATGGCTGTGTGGGAGACCCAGTACTTC.

The CDR3 region is CASSLSIPSRNEQFF. CDR3 DNA sequence: TGTGCCAGCAGTTTATCAATCCCTTCGAGGAATGAGCAGTTCTTC. This chain links TRBV27 with TRBJ2-1; D ambiguous. Per the germline V gene, CDR1 is MNHEY and CDR2 is SMNVEV (reference sequence). CDR3 size: 15 residues. V was clipped by 0 bases and J by 7 bases, with 13 bases between them.